This T cell receptor (beta chain) is from a study of blood T cell repertoires in COVID-19. On the study more broadly: The origin of the acute and convalescent COVID-19 samples was the United States, Italy and Spain.

Repertoires were generated with immunoSEQ multiplex PCR, while TCRdb's copy carries only in-frame clones and drops some. The repertoire holds 470,000 or so clones, with 80% to 90% as singletons. CDR1 is SGHRS, CDR2 YFSETQ, per germline. This CDR3 region has 15 residues. V lost 4 bases, J lost 2 bases, and 13 bases lay in between. The receptor comes from a woman aged 25 to 45 with acute or convalescent COVID-19. This rearrangement joins TRBV5-1 to TRBJ1-5; unclear D gene. Sample: peripheral blood. The CDR3 bases are TGCGCCAGCAGCCCCGATGGCCAACGCAATCAGCCCCAGCATTTT. Residues: CASSPDGQRNQPQHF. Full variable domain (outside the CDR3, taken from reference TRBV5-1 and TRBJ1-5): KAGVTQTPRYLIKTRGQQVTLSCSPISGHRSVSWYQQTPGQGLQFLFEYFSETQRNKGNFPGRFSGRQFSNSRSEMNVSTLELGDSALYLCASSPDGQRNQPQHFGDGTRLSIL.